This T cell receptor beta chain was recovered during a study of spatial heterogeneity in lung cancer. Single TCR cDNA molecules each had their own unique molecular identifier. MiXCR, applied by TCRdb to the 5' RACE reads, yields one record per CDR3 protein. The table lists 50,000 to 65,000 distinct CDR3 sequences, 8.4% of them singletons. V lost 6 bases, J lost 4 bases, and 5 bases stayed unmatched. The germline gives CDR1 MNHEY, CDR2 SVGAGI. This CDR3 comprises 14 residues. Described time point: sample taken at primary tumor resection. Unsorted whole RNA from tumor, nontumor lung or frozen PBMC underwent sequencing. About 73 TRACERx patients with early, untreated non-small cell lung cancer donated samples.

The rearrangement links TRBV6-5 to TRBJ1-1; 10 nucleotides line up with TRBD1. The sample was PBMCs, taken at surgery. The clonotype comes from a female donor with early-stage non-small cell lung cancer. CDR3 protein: CASSTDRGFTEAFF. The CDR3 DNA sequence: TGTGCCAGCAGCACGGACAGGGGGTTCACTGAAGCTTTCTTT.